This TCR beta chain was identified during a study of Graves' ophthalmopathy and Graves' hyperthyroidism. Physicians reached a diagnosis by relying on clinical symptoms, serum thyroxine, TRAb, thyroid ultrasound and orbital computed tomography. The ends were cut back, 6 bases at V and 3 bases at J, with 12 bases in the middle. This CDR3 comprises 14 residues. Scientists amplified the TCR beta CDR3 regions from RNA transcripts. HTBI primers were employed in first-round RT-PCR, then a second-round multiplex PCR followed. In TCRdb, the multiplex PCR reads were re-called with MiXCR into one record per CDR3 protein. The table shows under 800,000 distinct CDR3 sequences, with about a fifth occurring only once. The sample holds a few counts of this clonotype. Its antigen is not identified. Study-wide results and limits: Blood also contained most of the expanded thyroid clonotypes above 0.001 frequency.

V and J are TRBV12-3 or TRBV12-4 and TRBJ1-5; tentatively, D is TRBD1 (5 bases). This TCR came from a woman under 30 with stable Graves' hyperthyroidism. Some clones in this sample may be carry-over from other donors' samples. The sample comprised peripheral blood. The DNA for the CDR3 is TGTGCCAGCAGAACTTCAGGGATCAATCAGCCCCAGCATTTT. Protein product: CASRTSGINQPQHF.